Detailed here is one T cell receptor (beta chain). This sample is drawn from a study of blood T cell repertoires in COVID-19. Study background: The analysed material was cDNA or gDNA that came from T cells, B-cell-depleted T cells, or PBMCs.

Methods used by the authors: Estimated nucleated cell counts came from reference gene primer amplification. Generated by immunoSEQ multiplex PCR, the TCRdb table keeps only in-frame clones and is missing some. From that table come the V and J calls and clone size; the DNA was used to work out D and trimming. The sample has roughly 200,000 clones, about 85% seen once. The sequenced sample consisted of peripheral blood. The TCR originated in a person between 65 and 79 years old with COVID-19, enrolled during active disease.

CDR3 loop: CASSSPLFHEQFF. The CDR3 DNA reads TGTGCCAGTTCTAGCCCGCTTTTCCATGAGCAGTTCTTC. V usage is TRBV5-4 and J usage is TRBJ2-1, with a tentative D call TRBD2 (5 bases). This CDR3 has 13 residues. V was clipped by 8 bases and J by 8 bases, with 17 bases between them. CDR1 and CDR2 (germline): SGHNT, YYREEE (reference sequence).